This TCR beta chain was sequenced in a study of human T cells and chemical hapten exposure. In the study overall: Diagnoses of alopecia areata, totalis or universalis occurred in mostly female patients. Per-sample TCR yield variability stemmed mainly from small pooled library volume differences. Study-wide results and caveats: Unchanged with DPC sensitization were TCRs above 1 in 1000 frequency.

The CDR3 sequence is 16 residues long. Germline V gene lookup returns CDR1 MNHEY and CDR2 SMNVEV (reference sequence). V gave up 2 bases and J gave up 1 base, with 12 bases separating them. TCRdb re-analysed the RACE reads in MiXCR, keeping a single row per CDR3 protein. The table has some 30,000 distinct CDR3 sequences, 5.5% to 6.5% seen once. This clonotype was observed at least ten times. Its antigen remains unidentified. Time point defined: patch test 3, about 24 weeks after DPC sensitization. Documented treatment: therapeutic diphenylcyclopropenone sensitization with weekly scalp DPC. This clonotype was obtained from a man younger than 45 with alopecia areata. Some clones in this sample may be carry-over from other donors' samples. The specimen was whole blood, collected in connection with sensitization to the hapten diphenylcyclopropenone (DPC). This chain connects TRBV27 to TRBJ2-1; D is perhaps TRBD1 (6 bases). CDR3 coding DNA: TGTGCCAGCAGTTTAAGGGGGATCGGGTCCTACAATGAGCAGTTCTTC. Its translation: CASSLRGIGSYNEQFF.